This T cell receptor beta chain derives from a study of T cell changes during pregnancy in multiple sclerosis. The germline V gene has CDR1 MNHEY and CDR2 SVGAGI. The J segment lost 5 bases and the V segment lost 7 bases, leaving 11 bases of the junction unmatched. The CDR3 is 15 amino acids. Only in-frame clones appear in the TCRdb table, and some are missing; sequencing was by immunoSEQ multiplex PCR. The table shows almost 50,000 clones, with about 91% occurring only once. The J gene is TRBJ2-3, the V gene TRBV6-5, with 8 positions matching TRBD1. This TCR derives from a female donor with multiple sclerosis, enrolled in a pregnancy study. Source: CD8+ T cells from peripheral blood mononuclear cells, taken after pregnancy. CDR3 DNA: TGTGCCAGCACGACTAACGGACAGGGAGGAGATACGCAGTATTTT. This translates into CASTTNGQGGDTQYF.